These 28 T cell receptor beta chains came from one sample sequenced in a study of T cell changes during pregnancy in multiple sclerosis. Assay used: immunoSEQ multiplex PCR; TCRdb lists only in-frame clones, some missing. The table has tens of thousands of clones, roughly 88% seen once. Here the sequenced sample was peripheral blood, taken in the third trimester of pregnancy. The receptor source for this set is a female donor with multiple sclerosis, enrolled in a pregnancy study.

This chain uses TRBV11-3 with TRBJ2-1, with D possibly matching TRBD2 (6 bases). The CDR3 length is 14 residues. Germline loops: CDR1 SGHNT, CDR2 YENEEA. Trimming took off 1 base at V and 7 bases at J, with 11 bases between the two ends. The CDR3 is CASSLAAGWNEQFF. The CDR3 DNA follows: TGTGCCAGCAGCTTAGCGGCGGGGTGGAATGAGCAGTTCTTC.

The CDR3 loop reads CASSLVLDYEQYF. The CDR3 DNA follows: TGTGCCAGCAGCTTAGTCCTAGACTACGAGCAGTACTTC. The V and J genes are TRBV11-2 and TRBJ2-7; no firm D call. CDR3 length equals 13 residues. Trimming removed 1 base from V and 3 bases from J, with 7 bases in between. Germline V lookup: CDR1 SGHAT, CDR2 FQNNGV. Drawing the rest from reference TRBV11-2 and TRBJ2-7, the complete variable domain is EAGVAQSPRYKIIEKRQSVAFWCNPISGHATLYWYQQILGQGPKLLIQFQNNGVVDDSQLPKDRFSAERLKGVDSTLKIQPAKLEDSAVYLCASSLVLDYEQYFGPGTRLTVT.

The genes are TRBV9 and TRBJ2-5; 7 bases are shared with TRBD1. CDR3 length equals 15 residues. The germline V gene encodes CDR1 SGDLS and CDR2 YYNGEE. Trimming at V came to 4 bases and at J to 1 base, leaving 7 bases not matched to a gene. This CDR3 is CASSLAGTAQETQYF. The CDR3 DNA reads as TGTGCCAGCAGCCTCGCAGGGACAGCCCAAGAGACCCAGTACTTC.

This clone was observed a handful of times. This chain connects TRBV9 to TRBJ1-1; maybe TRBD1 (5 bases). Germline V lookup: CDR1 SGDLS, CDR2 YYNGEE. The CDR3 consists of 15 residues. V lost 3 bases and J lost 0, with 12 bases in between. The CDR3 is CASSARQTMNTEAFF. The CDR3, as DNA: TGTGCCAGCAGCGCGAGACAGACCATGAACACTGAAGCTTTCTTT.

The CDR3 sequence is CASSRTMGGNTEAFF. CDR3 coding DNA: TGCGCCAGCAGCCGGACGATGGGGGGAAACACTGAAGCTTTCTTT. The V and J genes are TRBV4-3 and TRBJ1-1, with D perhaps matching TRBD1 (5 bases). This CDR3 region has 15 residues. Trimming pared 4 bases from V and 2 bases from J, leaving 14 bases between. Looked up from germline, CDR1 is LGHNA and CDR2 is YSLEER.

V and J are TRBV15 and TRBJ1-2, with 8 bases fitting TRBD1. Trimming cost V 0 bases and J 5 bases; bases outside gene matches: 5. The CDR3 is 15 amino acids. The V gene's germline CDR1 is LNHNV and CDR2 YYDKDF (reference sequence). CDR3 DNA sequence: TGTGCCACCAGCAGAGAGACAGGGGTTGAGTATGGCTACACCTTC. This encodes CATSRETGVEYGYTF.

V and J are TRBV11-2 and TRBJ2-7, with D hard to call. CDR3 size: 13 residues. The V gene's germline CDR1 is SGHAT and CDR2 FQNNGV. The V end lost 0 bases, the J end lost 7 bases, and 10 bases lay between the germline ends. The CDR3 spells CASSLDPGEEQYF. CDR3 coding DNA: TGTGCCAGCAGCTTAGATCCGGGTGAAGAGCAGTACTTC.

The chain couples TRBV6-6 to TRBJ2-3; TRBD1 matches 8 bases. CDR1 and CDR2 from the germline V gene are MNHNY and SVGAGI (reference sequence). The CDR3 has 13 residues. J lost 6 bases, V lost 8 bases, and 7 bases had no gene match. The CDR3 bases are TGTGCCAGCGGAGGACAGGGTAGGGATACGCAGTATTTT. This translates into CASGGQGRDTQYF.

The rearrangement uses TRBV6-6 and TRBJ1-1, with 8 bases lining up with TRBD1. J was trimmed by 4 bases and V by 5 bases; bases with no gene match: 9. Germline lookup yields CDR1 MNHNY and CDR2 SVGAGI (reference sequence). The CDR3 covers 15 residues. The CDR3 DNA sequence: TGTGCCAGCAGTCCTACCGACAGGGGTGGCACTGAAGCTTTCTTT. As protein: CASSPTDRGGTEAFF.

The CDR3 protein is CASSPLAGGSYNEQFF. The CDR3 DNA reads TGTGCCAGCTCTCCTCTAGCGGGGGGATCCTACAATGAGCAGTTCTTC. The genes are TRBV18 and TRBJ2-1; 11 positions agree with TRBD2. CDR1 is KGHSH, CDR2 LQKENI, per germline. This CDR3 is 16 amino acids long. V was pared by 6 bases and J by 1 base, with 5 bases of the junction left unmatched.

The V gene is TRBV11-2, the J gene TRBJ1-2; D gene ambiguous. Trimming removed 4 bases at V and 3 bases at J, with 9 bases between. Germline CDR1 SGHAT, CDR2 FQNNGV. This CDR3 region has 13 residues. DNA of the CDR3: TGTGCCAGCAGCTCCGAGGGCTACTATGGCTACACCTTC. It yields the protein CASSSEGYYGYTF.

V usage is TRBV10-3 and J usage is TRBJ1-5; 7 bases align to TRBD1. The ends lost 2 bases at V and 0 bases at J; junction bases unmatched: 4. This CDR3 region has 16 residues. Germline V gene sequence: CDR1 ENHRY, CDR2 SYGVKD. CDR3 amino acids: CAISEMGQYSNQPQHF. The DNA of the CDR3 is TGTGCCATCAGTGAGATGGGACAGTATAGCAATCAGCCCCAGCATTTT.

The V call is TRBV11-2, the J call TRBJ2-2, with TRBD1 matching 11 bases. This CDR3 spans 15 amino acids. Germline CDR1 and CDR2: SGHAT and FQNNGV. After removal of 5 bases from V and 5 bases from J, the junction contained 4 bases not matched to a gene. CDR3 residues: CASSQGTGGTGELFF. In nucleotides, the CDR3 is TGTGCCAGCAGCCAGGGGACAGGGGGAACCGGGGAGCTGTTTTTT.

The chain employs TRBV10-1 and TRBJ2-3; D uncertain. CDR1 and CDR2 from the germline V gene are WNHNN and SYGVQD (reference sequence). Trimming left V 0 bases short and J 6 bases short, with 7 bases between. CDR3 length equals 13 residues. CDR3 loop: CASSESIRDTQYF. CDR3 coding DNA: TGCGCCAGCAGTGAGTCGATACGGGATACGCAGTATTTT.

In DNA, the CDR3 is TGCGCCAGCAGCTTGGCCCCCAGTCTTGGCGGGACGGGTGGCTACACCTTC. It yields the protein CASSLAPSLGGTGGYTF. The V gene is TRBV5-1, the J gene TRBJ1-2; possibly TRBD1 for D (5 bases). Germline values: CDR1 SGHRS, CDR2 YFSETQ. V lost 0 bases and J lost 7, with 22 bases in between. The CDR3 spans 17 residues.

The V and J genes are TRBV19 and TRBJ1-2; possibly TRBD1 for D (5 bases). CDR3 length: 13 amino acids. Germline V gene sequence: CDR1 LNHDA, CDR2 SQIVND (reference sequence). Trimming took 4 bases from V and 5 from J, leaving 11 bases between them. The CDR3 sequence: CASSTTTGYGYTF. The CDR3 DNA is TGTGCCAGTAGTACCACAACAGGATATGGCTACACCTTC.

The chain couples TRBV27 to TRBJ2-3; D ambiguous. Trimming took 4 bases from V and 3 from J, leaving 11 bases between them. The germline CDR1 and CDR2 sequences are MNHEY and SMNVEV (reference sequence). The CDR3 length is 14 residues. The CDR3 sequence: CASSYMAETDTQYF. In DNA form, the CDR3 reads TGTGCCAGCAGTTATATGGCGGAAACAGATACGCAGTATTTT.

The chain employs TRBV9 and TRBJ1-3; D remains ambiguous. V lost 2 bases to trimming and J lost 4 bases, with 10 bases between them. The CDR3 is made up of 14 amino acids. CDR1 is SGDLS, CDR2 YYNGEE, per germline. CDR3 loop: CASSVGSGGNTIYF. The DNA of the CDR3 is TGTGCCAGCAGCGTGGGGTCGGGAGGAAACACCATATATTTT.

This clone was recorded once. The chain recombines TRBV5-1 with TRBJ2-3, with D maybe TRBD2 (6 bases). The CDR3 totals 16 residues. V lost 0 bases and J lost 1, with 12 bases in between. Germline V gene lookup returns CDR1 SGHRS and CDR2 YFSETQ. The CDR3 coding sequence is TGCGCCAGCAGCTTGGCGGTGGGGGGAGGCACAGATACGCAGTATTTT. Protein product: CASSLAVGGGTDTQYF.

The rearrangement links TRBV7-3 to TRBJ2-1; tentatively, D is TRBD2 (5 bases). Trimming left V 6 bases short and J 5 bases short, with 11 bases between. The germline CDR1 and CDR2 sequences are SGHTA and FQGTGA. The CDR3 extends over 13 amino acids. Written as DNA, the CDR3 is TGTGCCAGCAGTCCCGACGGGAACAATGAGCAGTTCTTC. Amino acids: CASSPDGNNEQFF.

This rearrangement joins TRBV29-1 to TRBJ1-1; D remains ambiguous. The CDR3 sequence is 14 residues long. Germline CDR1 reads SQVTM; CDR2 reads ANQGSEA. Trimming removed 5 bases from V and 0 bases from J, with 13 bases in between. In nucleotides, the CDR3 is TGCAGCGTTTTTGGTCCGAACTTGAACACTGAAGCTTTCTTT. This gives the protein CSVFGPNLNTEAFF. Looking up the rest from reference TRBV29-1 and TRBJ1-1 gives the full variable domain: SAVISQKPSRDICQRGTSLTIQCQVDSQVTMMFWYRQQPGQSLTLIATANQGSEATYESGFVIDKFPISRPNLTFSTLTVSNMSPEDSSIYLCSVFGPNLNTEAFFGQGTRLTVV.

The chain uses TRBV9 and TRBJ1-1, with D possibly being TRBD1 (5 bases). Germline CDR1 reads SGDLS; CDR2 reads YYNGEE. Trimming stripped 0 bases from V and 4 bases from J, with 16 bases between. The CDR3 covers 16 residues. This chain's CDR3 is CASSVAPQGGGTEAFF. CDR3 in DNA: TGTGCCAGCAGCGTAGCTCCCCAGGGCGGCGGCACTGAAGCTTTCTTT.

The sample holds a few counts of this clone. DNA for the CDR3: TGCAGCGTTGAAGCTTTGGGTTTTGGGGGGGGCTACACCTTC. Its translation: CSVEALGFGGGYTF. The gene calls are TRBV29-1 and TRBJ1-2; possibly TRBD1 for D (5 bases). The CDR3 sequence is 14 residues long. Germline V gives CDR1 SQVTM, CDR2 ANQGSEA. V lost 1 base, J lost 8 bases, and 17 bases lay in between.

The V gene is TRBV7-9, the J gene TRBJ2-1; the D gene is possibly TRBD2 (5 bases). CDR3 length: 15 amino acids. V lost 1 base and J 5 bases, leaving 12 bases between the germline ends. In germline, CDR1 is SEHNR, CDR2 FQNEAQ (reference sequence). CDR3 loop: CASSLGEGGHNEQFF. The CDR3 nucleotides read TGTGCCAGCAGCTTAGGTGAGGGTGGGCACAATGAGCAGTTCTTC.

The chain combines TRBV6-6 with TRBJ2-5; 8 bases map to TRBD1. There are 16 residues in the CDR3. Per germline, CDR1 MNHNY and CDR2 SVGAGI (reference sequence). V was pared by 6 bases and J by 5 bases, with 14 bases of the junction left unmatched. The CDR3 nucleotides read TGTGCCAGCAGGGCACCTGGCAGGGGGCCTGAGGAGACCCAGTACTTC. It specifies CASRAPGRGPEETQYF.

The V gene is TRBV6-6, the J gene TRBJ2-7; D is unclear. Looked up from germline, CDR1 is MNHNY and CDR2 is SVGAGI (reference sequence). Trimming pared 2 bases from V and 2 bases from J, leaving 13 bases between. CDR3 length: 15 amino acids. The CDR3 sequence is CASSYPQEVAYEQYF. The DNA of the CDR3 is TGTGCCAGCAGTTACCCCCAGGAAGTTGCCTACGAGCAGTACTTC.

The CDR3 spells CASSSPTSAGEQYF. DNA for the CDR3: TGTGCCAGCAGCTCGCCGACTAGCGCGGGAGAGCAGTACTTC. The genes are TRBV11-1 and TRBJ2-7; TRBD2 matches at 8 bases. Unmatched junction bases numbered 9, after V lost 4 bases and J lost 7 bases. CDR1 is SGHAT and CDR2 is FQDESV in the germline V gene (reference sequence). The CDR3 runs 14 residues.

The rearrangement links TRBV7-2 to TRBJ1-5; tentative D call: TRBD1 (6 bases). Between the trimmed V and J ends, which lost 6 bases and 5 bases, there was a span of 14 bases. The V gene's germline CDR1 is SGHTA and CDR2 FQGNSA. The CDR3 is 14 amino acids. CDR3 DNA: TGTGCCAGCAGGCGAGGAGGGGGGGATCAGCCCCAGCATTTT. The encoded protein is CASRRGGGDQPQHF. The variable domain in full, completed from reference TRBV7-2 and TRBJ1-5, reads GAGVSQSPSNKVTEKGKDVELRCDPISGHTALYWYRQSLGQGLEFLIYFQGNSAPDKSGLPSDRFSAERTGGSVSTLTIQRTQQEDSAVYLCASRRGGGDQPQHFGDGTRLSIL.